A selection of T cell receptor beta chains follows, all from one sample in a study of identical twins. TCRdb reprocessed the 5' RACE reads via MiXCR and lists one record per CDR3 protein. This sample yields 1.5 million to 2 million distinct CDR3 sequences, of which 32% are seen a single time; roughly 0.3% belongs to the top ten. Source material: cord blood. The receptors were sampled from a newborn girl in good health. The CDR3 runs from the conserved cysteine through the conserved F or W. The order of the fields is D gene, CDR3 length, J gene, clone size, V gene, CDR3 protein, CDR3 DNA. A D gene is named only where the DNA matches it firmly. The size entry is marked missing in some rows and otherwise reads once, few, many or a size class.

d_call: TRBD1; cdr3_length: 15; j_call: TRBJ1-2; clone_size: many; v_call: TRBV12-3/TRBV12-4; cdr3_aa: CASSPPGTGKSGYTF; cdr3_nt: TGTGCCAGCAGTCCCCCCGGGACAGGGAAAAGTGGCTACACCTTC
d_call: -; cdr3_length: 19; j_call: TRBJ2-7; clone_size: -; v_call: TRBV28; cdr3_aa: CASSLWNRVWTSPYNEQYF; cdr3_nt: TGTGCCAGCAGTTTATGGAACCGGGTATGGACTTCTCCCTACAATGAGCAGTACTTC
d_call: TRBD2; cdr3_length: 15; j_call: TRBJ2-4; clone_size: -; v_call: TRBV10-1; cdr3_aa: CASSEKRGVRFIQYF; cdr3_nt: TGCGCCAGCAGTGAGAAGCGGGGGGTTCGTTTCATTCAGTACTTC
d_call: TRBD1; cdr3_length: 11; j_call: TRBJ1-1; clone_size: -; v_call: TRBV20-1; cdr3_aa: CSARDRGEAFF; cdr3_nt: TGCAGTGCTAGGGACAGGGGTGAAGCTTTCTTT
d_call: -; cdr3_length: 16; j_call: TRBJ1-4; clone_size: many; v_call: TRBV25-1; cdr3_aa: CASSPGQSATNEKLFF; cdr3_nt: TGTGCCAGCAGTCCCGGACAATCTGCAACTAATGAAAAACTGTTTTTT
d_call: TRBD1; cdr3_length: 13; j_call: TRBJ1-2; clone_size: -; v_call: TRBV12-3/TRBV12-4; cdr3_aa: CASRMTGVYGYTF; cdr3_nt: TGTGCCAGTCGAATGACAGGGGTATATGGCTACACCTTC
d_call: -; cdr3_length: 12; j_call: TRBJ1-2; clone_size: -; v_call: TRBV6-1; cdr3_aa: CASTRKPTGYTF; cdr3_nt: TGTGCCAGCACTCGAAAGCCAACCGGCTACACCTTC
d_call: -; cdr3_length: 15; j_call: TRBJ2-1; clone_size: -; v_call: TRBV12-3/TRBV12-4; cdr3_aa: CASIAGAGSYDEQFF; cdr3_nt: TGTGCCAGCATCGCGGGCGCGGGTTCGTACGATGAGCAGTTCTTC
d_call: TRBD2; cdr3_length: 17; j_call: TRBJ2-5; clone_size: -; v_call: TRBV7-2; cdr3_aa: CASSFALLAGSYNEQYF; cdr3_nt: TGTGCCAGCAGCTTCGCTTTACTAGCGGGGTCTTACAATGAGCAGTACTTC
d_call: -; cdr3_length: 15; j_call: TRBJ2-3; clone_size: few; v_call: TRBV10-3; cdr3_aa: CAIRAGQISTDTQYF; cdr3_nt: TGTGCCATCAGGGCAGGACAGATCAGCACAGATACGCAGTATTTT
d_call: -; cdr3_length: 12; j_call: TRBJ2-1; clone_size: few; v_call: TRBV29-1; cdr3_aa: CSVSLIYNEQFF; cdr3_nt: TGCAGCGTCAGCCTGATCTACAATGAGCAGTTCTTC
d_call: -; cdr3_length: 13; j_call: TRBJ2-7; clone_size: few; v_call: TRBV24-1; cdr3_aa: CATSDLQGREQYF; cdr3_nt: TGTGCCACCAGTGATTTGCAGGGACGCGAGCAGTACTTC
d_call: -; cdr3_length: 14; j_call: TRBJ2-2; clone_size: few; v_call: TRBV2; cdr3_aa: CASSVKGPAGELFF; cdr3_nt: TGTGCCAGCAGTGTTAAGGGGCCCGCCGGGGAGCTGTTTTTT
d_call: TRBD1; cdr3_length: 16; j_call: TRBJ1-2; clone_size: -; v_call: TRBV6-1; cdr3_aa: CASSEAIRTGNYGYTF; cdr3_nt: TGTGCCAGCAGTGAAGCGATTCGGACAGGGAACTATGGCTACACCTTC
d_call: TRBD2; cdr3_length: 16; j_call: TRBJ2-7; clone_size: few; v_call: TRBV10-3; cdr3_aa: CAISEPGLAGSYEQYF; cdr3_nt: TGTGCCATCAGTGAGCCGGGACTAGCGGGTTCCTACGAGCAGTACTTC
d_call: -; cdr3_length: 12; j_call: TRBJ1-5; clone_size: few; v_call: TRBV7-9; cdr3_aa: CASSWLGGPQHF; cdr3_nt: TGTGCCAGCAGCTGGTTGGGGGGGCCCCAGCATTTT
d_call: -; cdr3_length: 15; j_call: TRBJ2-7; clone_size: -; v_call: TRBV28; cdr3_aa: CASRPGLLRGYEQYF; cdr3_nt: TGTGCCAGCAGACCCGGTCTTCTCAGGGGCTACGAGCAGTACTTC
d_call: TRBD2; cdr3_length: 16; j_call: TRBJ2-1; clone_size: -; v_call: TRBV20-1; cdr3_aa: CSARDRGLAYYNEQFF; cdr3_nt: TGCAGTGCTAGAGATCGTGGACTAGCGTACTACAATGAGCAGTTCTTC
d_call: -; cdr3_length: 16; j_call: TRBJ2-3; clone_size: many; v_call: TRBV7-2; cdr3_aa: CASSLVSRVPTDTQYF; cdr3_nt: TGTGCCAGCAGCTTAGTTAGTCGAGTTCCCACAGATACGCAGTATTTT
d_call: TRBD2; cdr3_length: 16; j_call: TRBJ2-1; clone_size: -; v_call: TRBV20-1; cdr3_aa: CSASAGPGLVGNEQFF; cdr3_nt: TGCAGTGCTAGTGCCGGCCCGGGACTAGTAGGAAATGAGCAGTTCTTC
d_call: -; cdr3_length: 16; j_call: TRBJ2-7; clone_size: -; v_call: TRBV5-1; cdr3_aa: CASSVYPGEPSYEQYF; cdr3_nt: TGCGCCAGCAGCGTCTACCCGGGGGAGCCCTCCTACGAGCAGTACTTC
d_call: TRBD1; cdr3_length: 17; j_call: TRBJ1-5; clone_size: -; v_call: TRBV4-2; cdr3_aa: CASSQASTGTTGQPQHF; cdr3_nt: TGTGCCAGCAGCCAAGCTTCGACAGGGACCACAGGGCAGCCCCAGCATTTT
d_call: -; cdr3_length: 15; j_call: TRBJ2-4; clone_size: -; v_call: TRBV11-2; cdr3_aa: CVSSSSLLAKNIQYF; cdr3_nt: TGTGTCAGCAGCTCTTCGCTACTAGCCAAAAACATTCAGTACTTC
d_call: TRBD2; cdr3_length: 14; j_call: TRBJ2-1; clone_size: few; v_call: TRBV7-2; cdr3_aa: CASRYGRGNDEQFF; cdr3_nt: TGTGCCAGCAGGTACGGGCGGGGGAACGATGAGCAGTTCTTC
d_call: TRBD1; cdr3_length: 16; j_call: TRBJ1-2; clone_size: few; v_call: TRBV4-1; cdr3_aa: CASSSPGQGRNYGYTF; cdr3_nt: TGCGCCAGCAGCTCCCCGGGACAGGGGAGGAACTATGGCTACACCTTC
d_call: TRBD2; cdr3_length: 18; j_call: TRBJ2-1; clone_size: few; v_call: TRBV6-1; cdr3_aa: CASSKRTPGTRARDEQFF; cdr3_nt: TGTGCCAGCAGTAAACGAACCCCCGGGACTAGGGCACGCGATGAGCAGTTCTTC